A single TCR beta chain is shown here with its context. Germline assignment: CDR1 SNHLY and CDR2 FYNNEI. The trim removed 2 bases at V and 5 bases at J, leaving 6 bases unmatched. The CDR3 is 15 residues long. The data originate from a study of CD8+ T cells in alopecia areata. Sample treatment: oral pan-JAK inhibitor, 5-10 mg twice daily. The authors extracted RNA and reverse transcribed it into cDNA as the sequencing template. Method: immunoSEQ multiplex PCR; TCRdb's copy keeps in-frame clones and lacks some. The table lists about 140,000 clones, approximately 86% of them singletons. The clonotype was recovered from a human donor with alopecia areata. The chain recombines TRBV2 with TRBJ2-3, with 8 bases fitting TRBD2. Sequences were derived from CD8+ T cells sorted from blood, sampled at week 4, from a patient treated with tofacitinib. CDR3 in DNA: TGTGCCAGCAGTGAATGGACTAGCAGTGTAGATACGCAGTATTTT. This codes for CASSEWTSSVDTQYF.